The T cell receptor (beta chain) under discussion was sequenced for a study of blood T cell repertoires in COVID-19. Turning to the study itself: The United States, Italy and Spain provided the acute and convalescent COVID-19 samples. Sources were T cells, B-cell-depleted T cells, or PBMCs; the material itself was cDNA or gDNA.

CDR1 is PRHDT, CDR2 FYEKMQ, per germline (reference sequence). V was clipped by 5 bases and J by 7 bases; unmatched bases: 8. CDR3 length equals 14 residues. Authors' analysis steps: Cell counts per sample came from amplifying reference gene primers. Libraries were prepared by immunoSEQ multiplex PCR; TCRdb keeps only in-frame clonotypes and omits some of them. For V, J and clone size, that table is used; D and trimming come from the DNA. This table has about 63,000 clones, about 81% appearing once. This rearrangement joins TRBV13 to TRBJ2-7; 10 bases line up with TRBD2. This TCR was sampled from a human donor in a cohort sampled during active COVID-19. The sample comprised peripheral blood. The CDR3 bases are TGTGCCAGCAGCCGAGAAGCGGGAGGGTCTGAGCAGTACTTC. Protein sequence: CASSREAGGSEQYF.